One sample yielded the 2 T cell receptor beta chains listed below, sequenced in a study of radiation and T cells in renal cell carcinoma. Time point indicated: blood 4 weeks post-SBRT, at nephrectomy. As for treatment: 15 Gy SBRT to primary tumor, nephrectomy 4 weeks later. Assay: immunoSEQ multiplex PCR; the TCRdb copy retains only in-frame clones and omits some. The data show some 100,000 clones, around 84% seen once. The sequenced sample was blood, obtained from a patient whose treatment included radiotherapy and nephrectomy. These TCRs come from a man aged 55 to 70 with renal cell carcinoma.

The gene calls are TRBV30 and TRBJ2-7; TRBD2 agrees at 7 bases. V lost 2 bases and J lost 3; bases outside the gene matches: 7. Germline V gene lookup returns CDR1 GTSNPN and CDR2 SVGIG (reference sequence). The CDR3 runs to 14 residues. The CDR3 loop reads CAWSLAGARYEQYF. CDR3 bases: TGTGCCTGGAGTCTGGCGGGAGCCCGCTACGAGCAGTACTTC.

The table lists this clone with a few counts. The rearrangement links TRBV11-1 to TRBJ2-7; maybe TRBD2 (6 bases). CDR1 is SGHAT and CDR2 is FQDESV in the germline V gene (reference sequence). The CDR3 contains 13 residues. Trimming left V 3 bases short and J 4 bases short, with 10 bases between. CDR3 in DNA: TGTGCCAGCAGCTTGGTCCGGGAGTACGAGCAGTACTTC. It encodes CASSLVREYEQYF.